These T cell receptor beta chains were read from a single sample in a study of cytomegalovirus exposure and HLA in healthy donors. Some clones are missing from TCRdb's copy, which holds only in-frame ones; the method was immunoSEQ multiplex PCR. The table shows some 110,000 clones, with around 86% occurring only once. The sequencing input was PBMCs. Source of these receptors: a woman under 30 in good health and CMV-seropositive. The CDR3 runs from the conserved cysteine through the conserved F or W. D genes are given only for firm matches. The size of a clone is reported for some rows only, either as once, few or many, or as a class for expanded clones.

TGTGCCAGCAGTGGGCCCTACGAGCAGTACTTC,CASSGPYEQYF,TRBJ2-7,TRBV6-1,NA,NA
TGCGCCAGCAGCTTTCCCACTAAAGAGACCCAGTACTTC,CASSFPTKETQYF,TRBJ2-5,TRBV5-1,NA,NA
TGTGCCAGCAGCCTCTCGGCAGGGGGGACCTATGGCTACACCTTC,CASSLSAGGTYGYTF,TRBJ1-2,TRBV6-6,NA,TRBD1
TGTGCCAGCAGCTTAGGGCAGGGTAGAGAGACCCAGTACTTC,CASSLGQGRETQYF,TRBJ2-5,TRBV9,NA,NA
TGTGCCAGCAGTGCCGCCCGTGGACAGGTCACTGAAGCTTTCTTT,CASSAARGQVTEAFF,TRBJ1-1,TRBV25-1,NA,TRBD1
TGTGCCAGTAGTACCCTAAAGACAGGCGGGGGCAATGAGCAGTTCTTC,CASSTLKTGGGNEQFF,TRBJ2-1,TRBV19,NA,NA
TGTGCCAGCAGCCAGGGCTTCGGTCTAGCGGGAGGAAATACGCAGTATTTT,CASSQGFGLAGGNTQYF,TRBJ2-3,TRBV4-2,NA,TRBD2
TGTGCCAGCAGCCAGGGAGCCCCGACGGCCGGGGAGCTGTTTTTT,CASSQGAPTAGELFF,TRBJ2-2,TRBV4-2,NA,NA
TGTGCCAGCAGTGAACGGGACAGGCATGAAAAACTGTTTTTT,CASSERDRHEKLFF,TRBJ1-4,TRBV6-1,once,TRBD1
TGTGCCAGCAGCCAAGGTGTACGGGACTTCTCCTACGAGCAGTACTTC,CASSQGVRDFSYEQYF,TRBJ2-7,TRBV4-2,NA,NA
TGTGCCAGTAGTATAGCGGGACACCTCAATCAGCCCCAGCATTTT,CASSIAGHLNQPQHF,TRBJ1-5,TRBV19,NA,NA
TGTGCCATCAGTGCCCAACCGACAGGGGTCGGAGGCTACACCTTC,CAISAQPTGVGGYTF,TRBJ1-2,TRBV10-3,once,TRBD1
TGTGCCAGCAGTTTTCGAGGGAGCACGATCAACGAGCAGTACTTC,CASSFRGSTINEQYF,TRBJ2-7,TRBV27,NA,NA
TGTGCCAGCAGCTCGGGGGGAGGGAGGGAGCAGTACTTC,CASSSGGGREQYF,TRBJ2-7,TRBV5-4,NA,TRBD2
TGTGCCAGCGCCTTGGACAGGGACGATGGCTACACCTTC,CASALDRDDGYTF,TRBJ1-2,TRBV19,NA,TRBD1
TGTGCCACCCTCGGAGGGCACGAGCAGTACTTC,CATLGGHEQYF,TRBJ2-7,TRBV6-5,NA,NA
TGTGCCAGCAGCCAGGGACTAGCGGGGACCGGGGGTGAGCAGTTCTTC,CASSQGLAGTGGEQFF,TRBJ2-1,TRBV7-9,NA,TRBD2
TGTGCCAGCAGCTTCGGGACAGGGCCGTACGAGCAGTACTTC,CASSFGTGPYEQYF,TRBJ2-7,TRBV7-8,once,TRBD1
TGTGCCAGCAGTTCTCGTTTGGATACGCAGTATTTT,CASSSRLDTQYF,TRBJ2-3,TRBV28,once,NA
TGTGCCAGCAGGGGACAGGGCTGGGAAGCCAAAAACATTCAGTACTTC,CASRGQGWEAKNIQYF,TRBJ2-4,TRBV2,NA,TRBD1
TGTGCCAGCAGCACCAGCCAGGGGGTGAACGAAAAACTGTTTTTT,CASSTSQGVNEKLFF,TRBJ1-4,TRBV5-8,NA,TRBD1
TGTGCCAGCAGTCTGGGGGGGCGGTCCAAAAACATTCAGTACTTC,CASSLGGRSKNIQYF,TRBJ2-4,TRBV28,NA,NA
TGTGCCAGCAGCTTTACAGGGACAGATACGCAGTATTTT,CASSFTGTDTQYF,TRBJ2-3,TRBV5-4,NA,NA
TGTGCCAGCAGCCCAGGGACTAGCGGTTTCACAGATACGCAGTATTTT,CASSPGTSGFTDTQYF,TRBJ2-3,TRBV5-4,NA,TRBD2
TGTGCCAGCAGGAGGGCGGGGGGCGATACCTATGGCTACACCTTC,CASRRAGGDTYGYTF,TRBJ1-2,TRBV6-5,once,NA
TGCGCCAGCAGCCCCACGAGGGTGACCGGAGAGACCCAGTACTTC,CASSPTRVTGETQYF,TRBJ2-5,TRBV4-1,NA,NA
TGTGCCAGCAGCTTGACCACAGGGGATCAGCCCCAGCATTTT,CASSLTTGDQPQHF,TRBJ1-5,TRBV7-8,NA,TRBD1
TGTGCCATCAACACAGCATATCCAGCTAACTATGGCTACACCTTC,CAINTAYPANYGYTF,TRBJ1-2,TRBV10-3,NA,NA
TGTGCCAGCAGTGACCTAGCCAAAAACATTCAGTACTTC,CASSDLAKNIQYF,TRBJ2-4,TRBV2,NA,NA
TGCAGCGTTGTCAAACAGGGGAGCTCCTACGAGCAGTACTTC,CSVVKQGSSYEQYF,TRBJ2-7,TRBV29-1,NA,TRBD1
TGTGCCAGCAGCACCTGGGACAGGGGCGCCCTACGAGGCTACACCTTC,CASSTWDRGALRGYTF,TRBJ1-2,TRBV21-1,NA,NA
TGTGCCAGCAGCCCGGGTCTCCACCAAGCTTTCTTT,CASSPGLHQAFF,TRBJ1-1,TRBV11-3,NA,NA
TGTGCCAGCAACCCGCGTACGACAGGGACCTACGAGCAGTACTTC,CASNPRTTGTYEQYF,TRBJ2-7,TRBV6-5,NA,TRBD1
TGTGCCAGTAGTACAACAGGGGTGGGCGAGCAGTACTTC,CASSTTGVGEQYF,TRBJ2-7,TRBV19,NA,TRBD1
TGTGCCAGCAGCCCGCCGGGCGGGAGCTCCTATAATTCACCCCTCCACTTT,CASSPPGGSSYNSPLHF,TRBJ1-6,TRBV11-2,NA,NA
TGCGCCAGCAGCTTGGAGAGGAGCACAGATACGCAGTATTTT,CASSLERSTDTQYF,TRBJ2-3,TRBV5-1,NA,NA
TGTGCCAGCAGCGGACATAGCAGGGGAACACGAGAGACCCAGTACTTC,CASSGHSRGTRETQYF,TRBJ2-5,TRBV9,NA,NA
TGTGCCATCAGTGGCGACAGTCCTAACTATGGCTACACCTTC,CAISGDSPNYGYTF,TRBJ1-2,TRBV10-3,NA,NA
TGTGCCAGCAGCCGCCTACTAGCGGGCGAGGGCACAGATACGCAGTATTTT,CASSRLLAGEGTDTQYF,TRBJ2-3,TRBV7-2,NA,TRBD2
TGCGCCAGCACTATCGCCCCAGGGCAAGAGACCCAGTACTTC,CASTIAPGQETQYF,TRBJ2-5,TRBV5-1,NA,NA
TGCGCCAGCAGCGGATGGACTAGCGGGGGGTCGGCCTACAATGAGCAGTTCTTC,CASSGWTSGGSAYNEQFF,TRBJ2-1,TRBV5-1,NA,TRBD2
TGTGCCAGCAGGAAGACTGGAGCCTACGAGCAGTACTTC,CASRKTGAYEQYF,TRBJ2-7,TRBV6-5,few,NA
TGTGCCATCAGCGGGAACAACGAGCAGTACTTC,CAISGNNEQYF,TRBJ2-7,TRBV10-3,NA,NA
TGTGCCAGCAGCCTTAAGGTCTGGACTAAGAGCTCCTACAATGAGCAGTTCTTC,CASSLKVWTKSSYNEQFF,TRBJ2-1,TRBV7-6,NA,NA
TGTGCCAGCAGTTACTCGCGGGTTTTCTCTGGAAACACCATATATTTT,CASSYSRVFSGNTIYF,TRBJ1-3,TRBV6-5,NA,NA
TGTGCCAGCAGCCCGACAGGGAGCTCCTACAATGAGCAGTTCTTC,CASSPTGSSYNEQFF,TRBJ2-1,TRBV9,NA,TRBD1
TGTGCCAGCCATGCGCAACAGACCACCGGGGAGCTGTTTTTT,CASHAQQTTGELFF,TRBJ2-2,TRBV28,NA,NA
TGTGCCAGCAGCGTCGAGGCCGGGGTAGCAGATACGCAGTATTTT,CASSVEAGVADTQYF,TRBJ2-3,TRBV27,NA,NA
TGTGCCAGCAGTGAAACGGGGACTAGCGAGGGGTCCTACGAGCAGTACTTC,CASSETGTSEGSYEQYF,TRBJ2-7,TRBV25-1,once,TRBD2
TGTGCCACCAGCAGGCCGGGACAGGGGGACGAGCAGTACTTC,CATSRPGQGDEQYF,TRBJ2-7,TRBV15,NA,TRBD1
TGTGCCAGCGGACTAGCGGGGGGGCGGGGAGATACGCAGTATTTT,CASGLAGGRGDTQYF,TRBJ2-3,TRBV5-4,once,TRBD2
TGTGCCCTTAGATGGAACACTGAAGCTTTCTTT,CALRWNTEAFF,TRBJ1-1,TRBV30,NA,NA
TGCAGCGTTGTGGGCCGGGGGAAATACAATGAGCAGTTCTTC,CSVVGRGKYNEQFF,TRBJ2-1,TRBV29-1,NA,NA
TGCGCCAGCAGCCAAGCCCGGGACAGGGGGAATCAGCCCCAGCATTTT,CASSQARDRGNQPQHF,TRBJ1-5,TRBV4-1,NA,TRBD1
TGTGCCAGCTCACCAGGGCAACGCGAGCAGTACTTC,CASSPGQREQYF,TRBJ2-7,TRBV18,NA,NA
TGTGCCAGCAGTTACGGACAGTTTATCCAGCCCCAGCATTTT,CASSYGQFIQPQHF,TRBJ1-5,TRBV6-5,NA,NA
TGTGCCAGCAGCTTACGTCCGGCAGCGAGCTCCTACGAGCAGTACTTC,CASSLRPAASSYEQYF,TRBJ2-7,TRBV7-8,NA,NA
TGCGCCAGCAGCTTGGTAGGGACAGCCAATGAGCAGTTCTTC,CASSLVGTANEQFF,TRBJ2-1,TRBV5-1,few,TRBD1
TGTGCCAGCAGTCCCGGACTAGCGGCTTACAATGAGCAGTTCTTC,CASSPGLAAYNEQFF,TRBJ2-1,TRBV27,NA,TRBD2
TGTGCCAGTAGTATAGGAAGACAGGGACCCACTGAAGCTTTCTTT,CASSIGRQGPTEAFF,TRBJ1-1,TRBV19,NA,TRBD1